This TCR beta chain is drawn from a study of OX40 agonist ivuxolimab in advanced cancers. A single count supports this clone. What it binds is not known. Broader study findings: CD8+ T cells were the subset that, on average, had more expanded clones than CD4+.

The CDR3 covers 13 residues. The germline V gene encodes CDR1 MNHNS and CDR2 SASEGT. V lost 7 bases and J lost 5; bases outside the gene matches: 6. TCRdb's table, derived via immunoSEQ multiplex PCR, lists solely in-frame clones and lacks some. The table has around 60,000 clones, around 93% seen once. The chain recombines TRBV6-1 with TRBJ2-5, with 8 bases fitting TRBD2. This TCR was sampled from an adult with an advanced solid tumor such as melanoma, head and neck, liver or kidney cancer. Source: CD4+ or CD8+ T cells sorted from blood, taken in a trial of the OX40 agonist ivuxolimab. The CDR3 is CASKRAGEETQYF. CDR3 in DNA: TGTGCCAGCAAGAGAGCGGGAGAGGAGACCCAGTACTTC.